This T cell receptor beta chain was sequenced in a study of spatial heterogeneity in lung cancer. As for the study in general: The donors were 72 patients with non-small cell lung cancer that was early-stage and untreated.

The V gene lost 6 bases and the J gene lost 2 bases, with 13 bases spanning the gap. The CDR3 has 13 amino acids. Per the germline V gene, CDR1 is DFQATT and CDR2 is SNEGSKA (reference sequence). The sample holds many counts of this clonotype. Its antigen is unidentified. Findings and limits, study-wide: Detection of ubiquitous tumor TCRs in blood was higher at resection than follow-up.

The time point: blood at routine non-recurrence follow-up after resection. Whole RNA, isolated from tumor, nontumor lung or frozen PBMC, was sequenced without prior sorting. MiXCR, run by TCRdb on the 5' RACE reads, gives a single entry per CDR3 protein. Of around 110,000 distinct CDR3 sequences in the sample, about 12% were seen once. Sequencing was performed on PBMCs, taken at follow-up. The TCR originated in a male donor with early-stage non-small cell lung cancer. V gene TRBV20-1 combines with J gene TRBJ1-1; D uncertain. The CDR3 sequence is CSAVDLSNTEAFF. The CDR3, as DNA: TGCAGTGCGGTCGACTTGTCAAACACTGAAGCTTTCTTT.